One T cell receptor beta chain is described in this entry. The data are from a study of PD-L1 blockade in urothelial cancer. Germline V gene sequence: CDR1 SGHVS, CDR2 FNYEAQ. The CDR3 contains 17 residues. Between the trimmed V and J ends, which lost 4 bases and 3 bases, there was a span of 18 bases. Data came from immunoSEQ multiplex PCR; TCRdb stores just in-frame clones and leaves some out. The repertoire holds about 26,000 clones, 70% to 90% seen once, with approximately 33% in the top ten. The clonotype comes from a man in his 60s with urothelial cancer. The chain employs TRBV7-6 and TRBJ2-2; D is perhaps TRBD1 (5 bases). The input for sequencing was PBMCs, taken around atezolizumab (anti-PD-L1) treatment. Here the CDR3 DNA reads TGTGCCAGCAGCTCTCGGACACGCTACGAGGACACCGGGGAGCTGTTTTTT. Translated: CASSSRTRYEDTGELFF. Full variable domain (rest looked up from reference TRBV7-6 and TRBJ2-2): GAGVSQSPRYKVTKRGQDVALRCDPISGHVSLYWYRQALGQGPEFLTYFNYEAQQDKSGLPNDRFSAERPEGSISTLTIQRTEQRDSAMYRCASSSRTRYEDTGELFFGEGSRLTVL.